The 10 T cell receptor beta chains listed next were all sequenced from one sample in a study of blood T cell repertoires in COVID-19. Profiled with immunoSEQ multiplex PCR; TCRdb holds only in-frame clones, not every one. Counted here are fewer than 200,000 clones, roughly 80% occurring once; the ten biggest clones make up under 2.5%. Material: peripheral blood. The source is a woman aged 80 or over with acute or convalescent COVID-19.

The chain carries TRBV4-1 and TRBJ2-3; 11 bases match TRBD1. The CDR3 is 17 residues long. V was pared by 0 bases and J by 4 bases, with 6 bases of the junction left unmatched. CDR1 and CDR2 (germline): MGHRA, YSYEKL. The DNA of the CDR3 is TGCGCCAGCAGCCAAGATCGTGGGGACAGGGGGGCAGATACGCAGTATTTT. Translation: CASSQDRGDRGADTQYF.

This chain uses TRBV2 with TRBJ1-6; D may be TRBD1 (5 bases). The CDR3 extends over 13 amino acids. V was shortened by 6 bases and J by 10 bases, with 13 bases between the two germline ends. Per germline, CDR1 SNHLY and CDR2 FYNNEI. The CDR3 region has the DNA TGTGCCAGCAGAAGGGGATCGCAATCACCCCTCCACTTT. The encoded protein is CASRRGSQSPLHF.

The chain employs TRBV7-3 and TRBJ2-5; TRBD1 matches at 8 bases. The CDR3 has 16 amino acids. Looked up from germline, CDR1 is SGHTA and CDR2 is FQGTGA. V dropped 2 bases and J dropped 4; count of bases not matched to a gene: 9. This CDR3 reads CASSLGGQGGLETQYF. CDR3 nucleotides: TGTGCCAGCAGCTTAGGTGGACAGGGTGGCCTAGAGACCCAGTACTTC. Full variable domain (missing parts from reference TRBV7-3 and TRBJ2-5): GAGVSQTPSNKVTEKGKYVELRCDPISGHTALYWYRQSLGQGPEFLIYFQGTGAADDSGLPNDRFFAVRPEGSVSTLKIQRTERGDSAVYLCASSLGGQGGLETQYFGPGTRLLVL.

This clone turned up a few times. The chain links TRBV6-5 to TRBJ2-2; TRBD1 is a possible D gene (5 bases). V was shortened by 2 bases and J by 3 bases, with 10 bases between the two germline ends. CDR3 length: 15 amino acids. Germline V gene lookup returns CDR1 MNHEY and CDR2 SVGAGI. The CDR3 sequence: CASSYVQGYTGELFF. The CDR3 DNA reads TGTGCCAGCAGTTACGTGCAGGGTTACACCGGGGAGCTGTTTTTT.

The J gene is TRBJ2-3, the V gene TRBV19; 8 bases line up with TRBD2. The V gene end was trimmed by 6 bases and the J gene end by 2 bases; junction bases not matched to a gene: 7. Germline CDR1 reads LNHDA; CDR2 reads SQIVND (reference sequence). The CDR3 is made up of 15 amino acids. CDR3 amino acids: CASSISGAYTDTQYF. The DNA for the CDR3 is TGTGCCAGTAGCATTAGCGGGGCTTACACAGATACGCAGTATTTT.

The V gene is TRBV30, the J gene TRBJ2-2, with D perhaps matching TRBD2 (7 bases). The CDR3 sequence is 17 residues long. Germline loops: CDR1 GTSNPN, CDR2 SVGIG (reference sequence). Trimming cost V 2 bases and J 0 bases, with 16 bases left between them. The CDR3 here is CAWSPPRGGTNTGELFF. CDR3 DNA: TGTGCCTGGAGTCCCCCACGCGGGGGCACGAACACCGGGGAGCTGTTTTTT.

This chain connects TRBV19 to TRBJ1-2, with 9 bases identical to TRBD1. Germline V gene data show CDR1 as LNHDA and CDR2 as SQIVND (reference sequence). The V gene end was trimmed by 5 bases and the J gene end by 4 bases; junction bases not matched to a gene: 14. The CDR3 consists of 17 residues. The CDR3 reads CASSAGTGLLLLYGYTF. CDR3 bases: TGTGCCAGTAGTGCGGGGACAGGGTTGCTTTTACTCTATGGCTACACCTTC.

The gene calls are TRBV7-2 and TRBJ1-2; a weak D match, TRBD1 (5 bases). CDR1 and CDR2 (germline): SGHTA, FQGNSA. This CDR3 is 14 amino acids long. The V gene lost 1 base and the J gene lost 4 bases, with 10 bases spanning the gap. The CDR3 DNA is TGTGCCAGCAGCTTAGAGGCAGGGCCCTATGGCTACACCTTC. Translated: CASSLEAGPYGYTF.

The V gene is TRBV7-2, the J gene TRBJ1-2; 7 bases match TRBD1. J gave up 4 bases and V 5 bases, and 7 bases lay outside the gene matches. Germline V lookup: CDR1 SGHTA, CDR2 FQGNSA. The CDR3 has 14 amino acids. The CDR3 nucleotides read TGTGCCAGCAGCGGGGTGGACAGGAGCTATGGCTACACCTTC. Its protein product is CASSGVDRSYGYTF.

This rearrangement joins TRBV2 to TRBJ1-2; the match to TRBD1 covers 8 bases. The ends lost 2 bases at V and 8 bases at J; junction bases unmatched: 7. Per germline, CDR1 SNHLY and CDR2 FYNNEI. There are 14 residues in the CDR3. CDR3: CASSENQGAGGYTF. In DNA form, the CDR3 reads TGTGCCAGCAGTGAAAATCAGGGGGCTGGGGGCTACACCTTC.